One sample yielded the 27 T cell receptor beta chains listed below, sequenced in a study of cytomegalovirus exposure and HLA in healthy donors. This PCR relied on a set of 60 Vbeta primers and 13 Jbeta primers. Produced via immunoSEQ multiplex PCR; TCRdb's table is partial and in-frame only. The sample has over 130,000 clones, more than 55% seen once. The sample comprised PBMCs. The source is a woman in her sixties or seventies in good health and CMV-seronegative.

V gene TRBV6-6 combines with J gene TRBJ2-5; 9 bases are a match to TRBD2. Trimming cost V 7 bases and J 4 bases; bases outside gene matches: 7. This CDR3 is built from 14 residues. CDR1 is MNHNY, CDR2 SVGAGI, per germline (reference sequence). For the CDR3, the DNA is TGTGCCAGCACCCGACTAGCGGCGGGAGAGACCCAGTACTTC. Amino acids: CASTRLAAGETQYF.

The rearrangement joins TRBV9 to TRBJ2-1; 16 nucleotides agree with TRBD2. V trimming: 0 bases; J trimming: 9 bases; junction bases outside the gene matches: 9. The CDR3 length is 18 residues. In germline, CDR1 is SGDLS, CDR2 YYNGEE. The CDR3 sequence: CASSVGTGTSGGVGEQFF. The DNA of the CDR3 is TGTGCCAGCAGCGTAGGGACAGGGACTAGCGGGGGGGTAGGTGAGCAGTTCTTC.

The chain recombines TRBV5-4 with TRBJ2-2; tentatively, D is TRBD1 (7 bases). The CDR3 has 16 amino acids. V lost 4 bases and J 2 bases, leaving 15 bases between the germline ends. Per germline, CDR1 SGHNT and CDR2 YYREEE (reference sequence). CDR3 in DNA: TGTGCCAGCAGCGGGGGGACAGCCCTTAACACCGGGGAGCTGTTTTTT. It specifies CASSGGTALNTGELFF.

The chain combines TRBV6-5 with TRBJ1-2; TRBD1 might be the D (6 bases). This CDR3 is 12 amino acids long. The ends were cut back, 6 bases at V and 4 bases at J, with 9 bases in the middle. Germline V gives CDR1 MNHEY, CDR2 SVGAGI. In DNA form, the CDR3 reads TGTGCCAGCAGCCAGGGGCTCTATGGCTACACCTTC. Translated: CASSQGLYGYTF.

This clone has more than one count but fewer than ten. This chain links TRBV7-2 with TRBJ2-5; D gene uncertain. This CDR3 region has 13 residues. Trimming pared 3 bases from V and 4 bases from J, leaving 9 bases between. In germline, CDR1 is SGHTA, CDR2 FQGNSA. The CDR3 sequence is CASSFEIGETQYF. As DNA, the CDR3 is TGTGCCAGCAGCTTCGAGATCGGAGAGACCCAGTACTTC.

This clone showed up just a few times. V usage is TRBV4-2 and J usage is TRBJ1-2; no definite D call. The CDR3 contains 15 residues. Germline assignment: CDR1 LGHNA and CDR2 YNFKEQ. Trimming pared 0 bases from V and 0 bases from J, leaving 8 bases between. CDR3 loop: CASSQDLRANYGYTF. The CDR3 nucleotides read TGTGCCAGCAGCCAAGATCTGAGAGCTAACTATGGCTACACCTTC.

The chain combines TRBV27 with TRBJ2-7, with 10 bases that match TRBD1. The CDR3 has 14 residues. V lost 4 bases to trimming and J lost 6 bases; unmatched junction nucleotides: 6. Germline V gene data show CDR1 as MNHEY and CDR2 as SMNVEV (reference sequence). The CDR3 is CASSSWDRGSEQYF. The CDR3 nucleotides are TGTGCCAGCAGTTCATGGGACAGGGGATCCGAGCAGTACTTC.

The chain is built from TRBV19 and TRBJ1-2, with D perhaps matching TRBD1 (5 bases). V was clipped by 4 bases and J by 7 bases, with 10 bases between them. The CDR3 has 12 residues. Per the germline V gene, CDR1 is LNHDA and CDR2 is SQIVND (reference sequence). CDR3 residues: CASSNRFSGYTF. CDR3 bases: TGTGCCAGTAGTAACAGGTTTTCTGGCTACACCTTC.

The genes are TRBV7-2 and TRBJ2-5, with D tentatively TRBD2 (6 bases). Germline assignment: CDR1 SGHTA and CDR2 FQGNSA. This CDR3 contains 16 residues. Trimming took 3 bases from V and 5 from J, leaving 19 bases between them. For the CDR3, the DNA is TGTGCCAGCAGCTTTGGGGTCTCGGGGGTCGTGGAGACCCAGTACTTC. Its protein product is CASSFGVSGVVETQYF.

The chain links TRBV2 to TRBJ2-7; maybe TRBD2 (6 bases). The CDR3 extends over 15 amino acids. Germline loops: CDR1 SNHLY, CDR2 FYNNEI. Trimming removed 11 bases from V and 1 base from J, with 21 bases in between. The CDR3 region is CASMRSTSGSYEQYF. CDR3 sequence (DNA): TGTGCCTCCATGAGGTCGACTAGTGGATCCTACGAGCAGTACTTC.

CDR3 residues: CASRVPRGENTGELFF. The CDR3 bases are TGTGCCAGCAGAGTTCCCCGGGGGGAAAACACCGGGGAGCTGTTTTTT. The chain joins TRBV9 to TRBJ2-2; 7 bases are shared with TRBD2. J gave up 2 bases and V 5 bases, and 9 bases lay outside the gene matches. The CDR3 consists of 16 residues. Germline assignment: CDR1 SGDLS and CDR2 YYNGEE.

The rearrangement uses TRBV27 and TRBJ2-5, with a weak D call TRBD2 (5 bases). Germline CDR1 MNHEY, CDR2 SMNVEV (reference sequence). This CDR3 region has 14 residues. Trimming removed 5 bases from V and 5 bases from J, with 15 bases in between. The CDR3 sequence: CASSPAGVGETQYF. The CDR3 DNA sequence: TGTGCCAGCAGTCCGGCCGGGGTCGGCGAGACCCAGTACTTC.

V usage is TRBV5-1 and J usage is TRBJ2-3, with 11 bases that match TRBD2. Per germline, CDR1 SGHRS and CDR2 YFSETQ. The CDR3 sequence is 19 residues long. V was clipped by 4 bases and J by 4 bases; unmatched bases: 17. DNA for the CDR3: TGCGCCAGCAGCCCAAGACCGGGACTAGCGGCTGGGCTTTCAGATACGCAGTATTTT. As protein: CASSPRPGLAAGLSDTQYF.

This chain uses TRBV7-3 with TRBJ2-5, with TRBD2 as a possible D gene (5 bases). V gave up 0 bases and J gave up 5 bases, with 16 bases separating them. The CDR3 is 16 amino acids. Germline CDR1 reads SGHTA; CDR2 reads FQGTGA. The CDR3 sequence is CASSLTLGRGVETQYF. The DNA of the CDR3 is TGTGCCAGCAGCTTAACCCTCGGACGGGGAGTGGAGACCCAGTACTTC.

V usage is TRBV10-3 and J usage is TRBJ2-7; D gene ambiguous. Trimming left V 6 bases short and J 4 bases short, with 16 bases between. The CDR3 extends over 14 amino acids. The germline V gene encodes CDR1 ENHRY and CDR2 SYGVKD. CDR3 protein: CAISKPTPEYEQYF. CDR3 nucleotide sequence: TGTGCCATCAGCAAACCTACCCCCGAGTACGAGCAGTACTTC.

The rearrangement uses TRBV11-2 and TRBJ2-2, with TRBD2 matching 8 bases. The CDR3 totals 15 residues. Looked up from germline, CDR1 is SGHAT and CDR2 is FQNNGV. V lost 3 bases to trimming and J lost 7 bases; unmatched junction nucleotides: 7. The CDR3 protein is CASSFRGGRIGELFF. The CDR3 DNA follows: TGTGCCAGCAGCTTTCGGGGGGGCCGCATCGGGGAGCTGTTTTTT.

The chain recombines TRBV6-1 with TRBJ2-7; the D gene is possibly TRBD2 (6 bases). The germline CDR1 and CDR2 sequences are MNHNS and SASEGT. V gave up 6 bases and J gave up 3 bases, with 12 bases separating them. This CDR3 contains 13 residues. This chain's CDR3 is CASRRDSDYEQYF. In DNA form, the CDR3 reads TGTGCCAGCAGGCGGGACTCCGACTACGAGCAGTACTTC.

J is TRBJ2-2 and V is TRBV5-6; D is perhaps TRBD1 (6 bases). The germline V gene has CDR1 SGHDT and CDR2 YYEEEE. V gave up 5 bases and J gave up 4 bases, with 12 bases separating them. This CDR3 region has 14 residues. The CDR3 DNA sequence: TGTGCCAGCAGGGGGGCAGGGGCCACCGGGGAGCTGTTTTTT. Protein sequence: CASRGAGATGELFF. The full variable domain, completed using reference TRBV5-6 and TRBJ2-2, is DAGVTQSPTHLIKTRGQQVTLRCSPKSGHDTVSWYQQALGQGPQFIFQYYEEEERQRGNFPDRFSGHQFPNYSSELNVNALLLGDSALYLCASRGAGATGELFFGEGSRLTVL.

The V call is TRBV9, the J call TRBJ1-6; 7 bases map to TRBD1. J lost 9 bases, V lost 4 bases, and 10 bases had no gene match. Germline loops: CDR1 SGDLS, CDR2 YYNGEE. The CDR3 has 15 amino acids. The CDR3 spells CASSTRQGFGSPLHF. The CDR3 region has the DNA TGTGCCAGCAGCACCCGACAGGGTTTCGGTTCACCCCTCCACTTT.

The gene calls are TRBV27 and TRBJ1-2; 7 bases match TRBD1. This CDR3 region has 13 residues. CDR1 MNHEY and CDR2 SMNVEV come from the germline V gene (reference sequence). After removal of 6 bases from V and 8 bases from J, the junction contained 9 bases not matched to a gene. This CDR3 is CASSPPNRGGYTF. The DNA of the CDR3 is TGTGCCAGCAGCCCCCCCAACAGGGGCGGCTACACCTTC.

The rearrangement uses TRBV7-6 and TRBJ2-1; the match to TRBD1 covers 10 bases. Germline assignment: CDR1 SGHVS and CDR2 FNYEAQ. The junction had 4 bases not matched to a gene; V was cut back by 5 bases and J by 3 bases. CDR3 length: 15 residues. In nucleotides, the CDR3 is TGTGCCAGCAGCCCGGGACAGGGGAACTACAATGAGCAGTTCTTC. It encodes CASSPGQGNYNEQFF.

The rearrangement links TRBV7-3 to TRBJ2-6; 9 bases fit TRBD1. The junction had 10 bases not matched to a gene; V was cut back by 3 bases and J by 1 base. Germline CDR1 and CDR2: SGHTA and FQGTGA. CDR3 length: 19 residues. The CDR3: CASSFFGGQGVSGANVLTF. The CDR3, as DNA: TGTGCCAGCAGCTTCTTTGGGGGACAGGGAGTTTCTGGGGCCAACGTCCTGACTTTC.

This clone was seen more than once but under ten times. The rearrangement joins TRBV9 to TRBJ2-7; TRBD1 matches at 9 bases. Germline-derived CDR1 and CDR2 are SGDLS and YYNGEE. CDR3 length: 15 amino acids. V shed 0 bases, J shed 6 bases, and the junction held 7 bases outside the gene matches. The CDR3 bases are TGTGCCAGCAGCGTAGGGACAGGGGCATTTGGCGAGCAGTACTTC. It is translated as CASSVGTGAFGEQYF.

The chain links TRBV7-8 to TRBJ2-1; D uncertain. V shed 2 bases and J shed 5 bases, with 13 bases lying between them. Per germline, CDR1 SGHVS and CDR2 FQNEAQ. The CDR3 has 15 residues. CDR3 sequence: CASSLSGKSNNEQFF. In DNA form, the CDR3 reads TGTGCCAGCAGCTTATCCGGTAAATCGAACAATGAGCAGTTCTTC.

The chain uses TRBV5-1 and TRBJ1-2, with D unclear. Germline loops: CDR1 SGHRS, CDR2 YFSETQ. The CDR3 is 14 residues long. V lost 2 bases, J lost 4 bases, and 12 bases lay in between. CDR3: CASSLETELYGYTF. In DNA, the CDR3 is TGCGCCAGCAGCTTAGAAACAGAGCTCTATGGCTACACCTTC.

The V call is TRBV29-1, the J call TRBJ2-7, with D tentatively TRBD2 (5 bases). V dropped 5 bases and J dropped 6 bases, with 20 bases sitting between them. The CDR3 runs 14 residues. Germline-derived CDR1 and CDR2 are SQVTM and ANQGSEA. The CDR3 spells CSVSRGRSTGEQYF. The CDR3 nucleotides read TGCAGCGTTTCTAGAGGGCGGAGTACCGGCGAGCAGTACTTC.

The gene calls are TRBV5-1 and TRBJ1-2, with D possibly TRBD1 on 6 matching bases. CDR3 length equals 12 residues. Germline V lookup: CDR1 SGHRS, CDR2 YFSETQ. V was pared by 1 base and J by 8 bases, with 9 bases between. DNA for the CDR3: TGCGCCAGCAGCTTGCGACAGGACGGCTACACCTTC. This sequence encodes CASSLRQDGYTF.